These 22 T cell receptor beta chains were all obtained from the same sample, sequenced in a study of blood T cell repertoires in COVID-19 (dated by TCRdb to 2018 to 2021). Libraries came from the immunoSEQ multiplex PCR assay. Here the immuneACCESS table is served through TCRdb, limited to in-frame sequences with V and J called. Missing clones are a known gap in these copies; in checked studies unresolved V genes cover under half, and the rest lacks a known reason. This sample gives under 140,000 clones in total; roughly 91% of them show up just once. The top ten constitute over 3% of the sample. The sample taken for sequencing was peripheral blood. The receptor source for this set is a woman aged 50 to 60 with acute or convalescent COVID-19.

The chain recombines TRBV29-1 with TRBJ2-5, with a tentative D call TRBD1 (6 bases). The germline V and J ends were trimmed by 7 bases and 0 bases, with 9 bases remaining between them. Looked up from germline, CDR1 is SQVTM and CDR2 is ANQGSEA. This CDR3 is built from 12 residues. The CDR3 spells CSAQGDQETQYF. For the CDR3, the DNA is TGCAGCGCACAGGGCGACCAAGAGACCCAGTACTTC. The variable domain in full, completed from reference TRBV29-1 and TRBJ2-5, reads SAVISQKPSRDICQRGTSLTIQCQVDSQVTMMFWYRQQPGQSLTLIATANQGSEATYESGFVIDKFPISRPNLTFSTLTVSNMSPEDSSIYLCSAQGDQETQYFGPGTRLLVL.

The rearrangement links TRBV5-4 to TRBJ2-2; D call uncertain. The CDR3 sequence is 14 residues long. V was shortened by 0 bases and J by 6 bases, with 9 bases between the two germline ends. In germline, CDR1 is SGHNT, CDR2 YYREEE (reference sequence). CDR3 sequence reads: CASSLVGPPGELFF. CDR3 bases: TGTGCCAGCAGCTTGGTTGGGCCTCCCGGGGAGCTGTTTTTT.

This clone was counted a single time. The CDR3 is CASSQGSTGGLNTGELFF. The CDR3 region has the DNA TGCGCCAGCAGCCAAGGGTCGACAGGGGGGCTGAACACCGGGGAGCTGTTTTTT. This rearrangement joins TRBV4-1 to TRBJ2-2; 9 bases are a match to TRBD1. J lost 1 base, V lost 1 base, and 7 bases had no gene match. The CDR3 covers 18 residues. Germline CDR1 MGHRA, CDR2 YSYEKL.

CDR3 nucleotide sequence: TGCGCCAGCAGTAAGCTACAGGGGCCAAACACTGAAGCTTTCTTT. It is translated as CASSKLQGPNTEAFF. The chain is built from TRBV5-1 and TRBJ1-1, with 7 positions matching TRBD1. Germline lookup yields CDR1 SGHRS and CDR2 YFSETQ. This CDR3 has 15 residues. The trim removed 5 bases at V and 2 bases at J, leaving 9 bases unmatched.

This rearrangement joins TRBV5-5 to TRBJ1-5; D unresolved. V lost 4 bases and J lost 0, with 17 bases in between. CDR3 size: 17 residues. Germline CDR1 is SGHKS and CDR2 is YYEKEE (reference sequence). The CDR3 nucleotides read TGTGCCAGCAGCCACGGTGGCGGCTCGTATAGCAATCAGCCCCAGCATTTT. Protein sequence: CASSHGGGSYSNQPQHF.

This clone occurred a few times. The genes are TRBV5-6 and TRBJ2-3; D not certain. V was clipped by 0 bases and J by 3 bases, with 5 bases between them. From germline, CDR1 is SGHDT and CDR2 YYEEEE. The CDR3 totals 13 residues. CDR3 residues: CASSLGQTDTQYF. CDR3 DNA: TGTGCCAGCAGCTTGGGCCAGACAGATACGCAGTATTTT.

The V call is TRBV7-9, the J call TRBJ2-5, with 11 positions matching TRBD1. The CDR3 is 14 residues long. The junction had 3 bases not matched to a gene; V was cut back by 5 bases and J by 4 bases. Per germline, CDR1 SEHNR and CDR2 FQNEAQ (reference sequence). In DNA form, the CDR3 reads TGTGCCAGCAGCGCGGACAGGGGGCCAGAGACCCAGTACTTC. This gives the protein CASSADRGPETQYF.

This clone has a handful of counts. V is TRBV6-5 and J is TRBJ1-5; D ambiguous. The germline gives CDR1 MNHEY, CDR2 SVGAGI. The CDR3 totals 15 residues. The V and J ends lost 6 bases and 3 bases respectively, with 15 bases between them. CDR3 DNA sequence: TGTGCCAGCAGCTCTCGGGGTGTGCTCAATCAGCCCCAGCATTTT. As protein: CASSSRGVLNQPQHF.

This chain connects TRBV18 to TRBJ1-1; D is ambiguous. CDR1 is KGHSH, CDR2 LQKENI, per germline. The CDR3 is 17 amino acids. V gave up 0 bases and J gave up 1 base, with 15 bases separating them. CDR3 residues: CASSPPLVLGSNTEAFF. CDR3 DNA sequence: TGTGCCAGCTCACCACCATTGGTGCTGGGCTCGAACACTGAAGCTTTCTTT.

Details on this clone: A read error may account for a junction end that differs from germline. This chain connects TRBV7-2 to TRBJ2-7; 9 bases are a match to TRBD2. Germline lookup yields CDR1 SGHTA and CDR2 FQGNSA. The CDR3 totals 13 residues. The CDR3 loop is CASRLAGVGEQYF. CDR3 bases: TGTGCCAGCCGCTTAGCGGGAGTAGGAGAGCAGTACTTC.

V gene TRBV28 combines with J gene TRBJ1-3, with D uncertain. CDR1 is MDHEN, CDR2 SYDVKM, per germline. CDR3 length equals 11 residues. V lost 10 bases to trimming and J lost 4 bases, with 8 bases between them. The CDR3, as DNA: TGTGCCACCACGAGGGGAAACACCATATATTTT. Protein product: CATTRGNTIYF.

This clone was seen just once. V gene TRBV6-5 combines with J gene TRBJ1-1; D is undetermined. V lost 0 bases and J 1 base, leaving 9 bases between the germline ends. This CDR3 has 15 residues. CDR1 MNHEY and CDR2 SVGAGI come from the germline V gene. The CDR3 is CASSYSRVTNTEAFF. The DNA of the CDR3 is TGTGCCAGCAGTTACTCGAGAGTAACGAACACTGAAGCTTTCTTT.

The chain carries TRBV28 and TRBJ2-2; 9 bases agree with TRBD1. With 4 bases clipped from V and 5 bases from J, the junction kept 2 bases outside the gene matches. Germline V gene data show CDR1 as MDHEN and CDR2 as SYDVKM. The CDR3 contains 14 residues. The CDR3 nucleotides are TGTGCCAGCAGTTACAGGGGGCTAACCGGGGAGCTGTTTTTT. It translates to CASSYRGLTGELFF.

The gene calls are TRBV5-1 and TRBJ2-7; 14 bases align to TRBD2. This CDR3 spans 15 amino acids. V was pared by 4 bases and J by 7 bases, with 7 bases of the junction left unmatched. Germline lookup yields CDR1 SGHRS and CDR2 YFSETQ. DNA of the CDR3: TGCGCCAGCAGCGGGGGACTAGCGGGAGTTACGGAGCAGTACTTC. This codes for CASSGGLAGVTEQYF.

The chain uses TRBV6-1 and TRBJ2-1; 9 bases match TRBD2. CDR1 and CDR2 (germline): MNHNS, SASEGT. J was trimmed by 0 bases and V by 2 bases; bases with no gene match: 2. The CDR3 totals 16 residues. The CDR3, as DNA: TGTGCCAGCAGTGAATTTAGCGGGAGCTCCTACAATGAGCAGTTCTTC. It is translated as CASSEFSGSSYNEQFF.

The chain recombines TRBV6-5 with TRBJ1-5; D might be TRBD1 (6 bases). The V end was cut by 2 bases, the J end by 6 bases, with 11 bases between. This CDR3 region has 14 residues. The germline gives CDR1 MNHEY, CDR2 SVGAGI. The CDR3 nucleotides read TGTGCCAGCAGTTACAATACAGGGAGTCAGCCCCAGCATTTT. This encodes CASSYNTGSQPQHF.

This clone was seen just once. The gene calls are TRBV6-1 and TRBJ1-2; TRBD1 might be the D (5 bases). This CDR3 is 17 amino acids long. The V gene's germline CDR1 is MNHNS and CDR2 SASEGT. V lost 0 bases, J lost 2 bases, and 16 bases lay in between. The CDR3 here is CASSEAQRGGWNYGYTF. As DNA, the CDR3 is TGTGCCAGCAGTGAAGCGCAGAGGGGAGGGTGGAACTATGGCTACACCTTC.

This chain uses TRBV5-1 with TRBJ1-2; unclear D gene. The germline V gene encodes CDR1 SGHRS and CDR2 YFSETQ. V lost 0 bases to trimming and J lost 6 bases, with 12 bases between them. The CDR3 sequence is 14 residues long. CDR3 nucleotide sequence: TGCGCCAGCAGCTTGGGGCCGCAGCGGGATGGCTACACCTTC. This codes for CASSLGPQRDGYTF.

The CDR3 is CASIDRGNTEAFF. CDR3 in DNA: TGTGCCAGCATAGACAGGGGGAACACTGAAGCTTTCTTT. The rearrangement uses TRBV3-1 (or the pseudogene TRBV3-2) and TRBJ1-1; TRBD1 matches 8 bases. Losses at the gene ends were 7 bases for V and 1 base for J; bases not matched to a gene: 2. The CDR3 sequence is 13 residues long. CDR1 LGHDT and CDR2 YNNKEL come from the germline V gene (reference sequence).

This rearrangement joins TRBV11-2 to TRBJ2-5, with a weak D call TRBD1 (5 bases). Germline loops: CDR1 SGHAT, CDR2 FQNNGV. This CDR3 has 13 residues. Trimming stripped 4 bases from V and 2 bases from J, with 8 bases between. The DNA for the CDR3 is TGTGCCAGCAGCTCTGACAGACAAGAGACCCAGTACTTC. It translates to CASSSDRQETQYF.

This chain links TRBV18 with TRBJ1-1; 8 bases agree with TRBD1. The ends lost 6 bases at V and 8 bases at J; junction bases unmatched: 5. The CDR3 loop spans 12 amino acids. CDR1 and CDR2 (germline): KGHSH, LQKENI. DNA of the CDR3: TGTGCCAGCTCCCCCGGGACAGGAGAAGCTTTCTTT. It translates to CASSPGTGEAFF.

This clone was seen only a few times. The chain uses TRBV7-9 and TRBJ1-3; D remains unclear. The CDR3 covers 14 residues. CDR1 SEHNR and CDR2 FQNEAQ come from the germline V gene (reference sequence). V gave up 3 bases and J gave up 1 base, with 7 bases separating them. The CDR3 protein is CASSFSFSGNTIYF. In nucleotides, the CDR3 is TGTGCCAGCAGCTTCAGTTTTTCTGGAAACACCATATATTTT.